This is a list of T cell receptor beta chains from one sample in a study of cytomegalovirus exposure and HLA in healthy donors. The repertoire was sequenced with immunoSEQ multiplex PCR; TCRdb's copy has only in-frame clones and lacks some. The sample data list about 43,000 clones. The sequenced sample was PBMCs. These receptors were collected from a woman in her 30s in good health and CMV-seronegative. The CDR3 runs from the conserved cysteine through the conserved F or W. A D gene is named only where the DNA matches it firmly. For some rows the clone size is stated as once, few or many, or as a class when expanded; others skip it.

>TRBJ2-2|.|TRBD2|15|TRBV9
CASSPTSGNTGELFF
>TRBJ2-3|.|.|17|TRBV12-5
CASGPPRGSPFTDTQYF
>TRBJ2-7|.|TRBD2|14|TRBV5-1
CASRTTGTSGEQYF
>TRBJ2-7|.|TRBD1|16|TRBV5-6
CASSLASDRGRREQYF
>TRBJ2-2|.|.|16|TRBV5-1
CASSPGQTSNTGELFF
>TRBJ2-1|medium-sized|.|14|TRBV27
CASSIVSPDNEQFF
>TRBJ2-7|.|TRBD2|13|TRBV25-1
CASSVAGVYEQYF
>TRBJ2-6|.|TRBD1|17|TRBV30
CAWAGTGVQGGANVLTF
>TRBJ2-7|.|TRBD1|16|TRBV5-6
CASSLLGRGTPYEQYF
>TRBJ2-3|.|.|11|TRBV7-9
CASSFTNTQYF
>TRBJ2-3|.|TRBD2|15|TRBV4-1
CASSQETSGTDTQYF
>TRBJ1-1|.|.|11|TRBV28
CASKSSAEAFF
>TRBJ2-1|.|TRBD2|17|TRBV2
CAGRGPLAGGVYNEQFF
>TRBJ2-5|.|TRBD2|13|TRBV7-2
CASSSGLAETQYF
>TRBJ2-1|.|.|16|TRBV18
CASSPTGGPTDNEQFF
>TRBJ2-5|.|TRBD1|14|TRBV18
CASSGRTGEETQYF
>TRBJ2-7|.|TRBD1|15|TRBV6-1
CASSITGQGYYEQYF
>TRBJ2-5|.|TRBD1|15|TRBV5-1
CASSGDRGRQETQYF
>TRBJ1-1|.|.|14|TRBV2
CASSESQENTEAFF
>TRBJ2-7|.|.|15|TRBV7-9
CASSPGLPGLGEQYF
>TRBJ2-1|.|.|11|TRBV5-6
CASSSDNEQFF
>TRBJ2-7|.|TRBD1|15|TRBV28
CASRHPGQGAYEQYF
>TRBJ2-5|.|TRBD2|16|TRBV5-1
CASSLEGGLAGETQYF
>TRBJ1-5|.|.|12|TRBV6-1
CASSLISQPQHF
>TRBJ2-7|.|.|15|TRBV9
CASSVGSGVTYEQYF
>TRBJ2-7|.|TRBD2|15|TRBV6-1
CASSEASGSSYEQYF
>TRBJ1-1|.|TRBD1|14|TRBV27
CASRSGGLGTEAFF
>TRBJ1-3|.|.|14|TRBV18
CASSPSTVGNTIYF
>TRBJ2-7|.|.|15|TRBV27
CASRLTWTDSYEQYF
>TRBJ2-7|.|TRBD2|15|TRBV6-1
CASRSWREPSYEQYF
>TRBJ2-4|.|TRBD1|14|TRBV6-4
CASSDGTGSNIQYF
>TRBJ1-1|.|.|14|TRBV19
CASSIWRGNTEAFF
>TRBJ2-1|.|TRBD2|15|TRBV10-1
CASSAGTSGSDEQFF
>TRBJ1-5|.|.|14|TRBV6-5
CASSRTYSNQPQHF
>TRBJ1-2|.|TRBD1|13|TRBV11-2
CASSRTGVYGYTF
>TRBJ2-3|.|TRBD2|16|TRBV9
CASSITSGKGTDTQYF
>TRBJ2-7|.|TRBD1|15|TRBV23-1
CASSHPTGFRDEQYF
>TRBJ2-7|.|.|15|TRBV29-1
CSVEDRERPGREQYF
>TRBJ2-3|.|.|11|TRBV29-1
CSVEDADTQYF
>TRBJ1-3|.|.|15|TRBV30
CAWDVGTNSGNTIYF
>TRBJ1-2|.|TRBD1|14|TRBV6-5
CASRPGQGELGYTF
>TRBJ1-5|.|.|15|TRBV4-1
CASSQIQRSNQPQHF
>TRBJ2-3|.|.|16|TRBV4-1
CASSPEGGISLDTQYF
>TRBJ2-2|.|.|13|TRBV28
CASSQGRTGELFF
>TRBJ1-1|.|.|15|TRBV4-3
CASSQVRAANTEAFF
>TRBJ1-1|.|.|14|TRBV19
CASRGMGGNTEAFF
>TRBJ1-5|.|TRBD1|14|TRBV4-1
CASSLGTGYQPQHF
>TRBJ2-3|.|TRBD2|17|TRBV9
CASSVATSGASTDTQYF
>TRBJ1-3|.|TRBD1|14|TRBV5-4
CASSRQGSGNTIYF
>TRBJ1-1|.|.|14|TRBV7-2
CASSYRTVNTEAFF
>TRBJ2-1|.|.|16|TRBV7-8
CASSLVSRGVVNEQFF
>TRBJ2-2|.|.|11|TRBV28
CARTSWGELFF
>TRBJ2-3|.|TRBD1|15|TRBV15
CATSRRTGVTDTQYF
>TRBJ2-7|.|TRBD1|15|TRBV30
CAWSDGQGGGYEQYF
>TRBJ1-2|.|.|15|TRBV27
CASSLTSWGRNGYTF
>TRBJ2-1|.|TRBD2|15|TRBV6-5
CATHTGGPSYNEQFF
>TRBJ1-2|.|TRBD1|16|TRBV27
CASSLGLGQGGEGYTF